Listed below are T cell receptor beta chains from one sample, sequenced in a study of T cell clonotyping in hematopoietic cell transplantation. Assay used: immunoSEQ multiplex PCR; TCRdb lists only in-frame clones, some missing. The sample contains about 5,400 clones, approximately 84% of which appear only once. Specimen: peripheral blood mononuclear cells, collected before stem cell transplant. These receptors all stem from a man aged 60 to 69 with acute myeloid leukemia. Some clones in this sample may be carry-over from other donors' samples. Both conserved end residues are part of each CDR3. A D gene is named only where the DNA matches it firmly.

D gene,V gene,J gene,CDR3 DNA,CDR3 protein
TRBD1,TRBV7-2,TRBJ2-1,TGTGCCAGCAGCTTAAGAACAGGGGGCAATGAGCAGTTCTTC,CASSLRTGGNEQFF
.,TRBV6-5,TRBJ1-2,TGTGCCGCCCAGTCCATGAACTATGGCTACACCTTC,CAAQSMNYGYTF
TRBD1,TRBV5-1,TRBJ1-3,TGCGCCAGCAGCTCGCAAGGACAGGGAGGAAACACCATATATTTT,CASSSQGQGGNTIYF
.,TRBV27,TRBJ2-1,TGTGCCAGCAGTTTCCTTCCAGGTAGCTACAATGAGCAGTTCTTC,CASSFLPGSYNEQFF